This T cell receptor (beta chain) was identified in a study of CD8 T cells in Susac syndrome. RNA was extracted with the RNeasy kit, and a quantity of about 0.45 to 1 ug was reverse transcribed using random hexamers. TCRdb reanalysed the immunoSEQ multiplex PCR reads using MiXCR and keeps one entry per CDR3 protein. The repertoire holds some 130,000 distinct CDR3 sequences, with 95% as singletons. V lost 4 bases to trimming and J lost 0 bases, with 14 bases between them. The CDR3 consists of 15 residues. The germline CDR1 and CDR2 sequences are SGHDT and YYEEEE. The chain links TRBV5-6 to TRBJ2-7; a weak D match, TRBD2 (6 bases). Sequencing was performed on CD8+ T cells from PBMCs. The clonotype originates from a human donor with Susac syndrome. The CDR3 protein is CASSGGGIPSYEQYF. The CDR3 DNA sequence: TGTGCCAGCAGCGGAGGCGGGATCCCCTCCTACGAGCAGTACTTC. Based on the CDR3 plus reference TRBV5-6 and TRBJ2-7, the full variable domain is DAGVTQSPTHLIKTRGQQVTLRCSPKSGHDTVSWYQQALGQGPQFIFQYYEEEERQRGNFPDRFSGHQFPNYSSELNVNALLLGDSALYLCASSGGGIPSYEQYFGPGTRLTVT.